Shown below are 3 T cell receptor beta chains from a single sample sequenced in a study of T cell responses to AZD1222 COVID-19 vaccine (dated by TCRdb to about 2021). This specimen's time point label, per the study, means: about 28 days (+/-7) after the second vaccine dose. Receptor amplification or capture employed the immunoSEQ multiplex PCR assay. Imported from immuneACCESS, the table was reduced by TCRdb to in-frame sequences with V and J called. These copies leave out some clones; in studies compared against another copy, an unresolved V gene accounts for under half, and the cause of the remainder is not known. The sample table shows some 120,000 clones, and around 80% are seen once. The ten largest make up about 27% of the sample. Specimen: peripheral blood, collected 28 days after the second AZD1222 dose. The source is an adult who received the AZD1222 COVID-19 vaccine.

The V and J genes are TRBV7-8 and TRBJ2-3; TRBD2 agrees at 7 bases. The germline gives CDR1 SGHVS, CDR2 FQNEAQ. The length of the CDR3 is 14 residues. The ends lost 8 bases at V and 2 bases at J; junction bases unmatched: 7. Here the CDR3 DNA reads TGTGCCAGCGTGCTAGCGGTATACACAGATACGCAGTATTTT. Protein product: CASVLAVYTDTQYF.

The chain uses TRBV28 and TRBJ2-3; TRBD1 is a possible D gene (6 bases). Between the trimmed V and J ends, which lost 8 bases and 6 bases, there was a span of 18 bases. Per germline, CDR1 MDHEN and CDR2 SYDVKM. The CDR3 runs 14 residues. CDR3 residues: CASVIGQLGDTQYF. CDR3 in DNA: TGTGCCAGCGTTATAGGACAGCTTGGGGATACGCAGTATTTT.

J is TRBJ2-3 and V is TRBV7-3; 11 nucleotides match TRBD2. Germline CDR1 and CDR2: SGHTA and FQGTGA. The ends lost 5 bases at V and 5 bases at J; junction bases unmatched: 6. This CDR3 has 15 residues. CDR3 sequence reads: CASSPGTSGGDTQYF. DNA for the CDR3: TGTGCCAGCAGCCCAGGGACTAGCGGAGGAGATACGCAGTATTTT.